A selection of T cell receptor beta chains follows, all from one sample in a study of T cell changes during pregnancy in multiple sclerosis. Clones were read by immunoSEQ multiplex PCR, and TCRdb kept only the in-frame ones, dropping some. Of about 42,000 clones detected, less than 90% appear once; the ten largest clones hold approximately 0.64%. The specimen comprised CD4+ T cells from peripheral blood mononuclear cells, sampled before pregnancy. The receptors shown here come from a female donor with multiple sclerosis, enrolled in a pregnancy study. CDR3s include the opening cysteine and the closing phenylalanine or tryptophan. A D gene is named only where the DNA matches it firmly. Only some rows state a clone size, as once, few, many or a class for expanded clones.

>TRBJ2-3|TRBV5-5|NA|TRBD1|15
CASSLTGDLTDTQYF
TGTGCCAGCAGCTTGACAGGGGACCTCACAGATACGCAGTATTTT
>TRBJ2-1|TRBV9|NA|NA|15
CASNRGAIERGEQFF
TGTGCCAGCAACCGGGGAGCGATAGAACGTGGTGAGCAGTTCTTC
>TRBJ1-4|TRBV18|once|NA|14
CASSPSATNEKLFF
TGTGCCAGCTCACCATCTGCAACTAATGAAAAACTGTTTTTT
>TRBJ1-5|TRBV7-2|NA|NA|11
CASGPNQPQHF
TGTGCCAGCGGCCCAAATCAGCCCCAGCATTTT
>TRBJ1-1|TRBV4-1|NA|TRBD1|16
CASSQGGGTVNTEAFF
TGCGCCAGCAGCCAGGGAGGTGGGACAGTGAACACTGAAGCTTTCTTT
>TRBJ2-1|TRBV18|NA|NA|15
CASSPQNVPDNEQFF
TGTGCCAGCTCACCCCAAAATGTACCGGACAATGAGCAGTTCTTC
>TRBJ1-1|TRBV25-1|once|TRBD1|13
CASRDRRSTEAFF
TGTGCCAGCAGGGACAGGAGGAGCACTGAAGCTTTCTTT
>TRBJ1-2|TRBV12-5|NA|NA|11
CARDGAYGYTF
TGTGCTAGAGATGGGGCCTATGGCTACACCTTC
>TRBJ1-2|TRBV7-6|NA|NA|12
CASSSGDYGYTF
TGTGCCAGCAGCTCGGGGGACTATGGCTACACCTTC
>TRBJ2-7|TRBV5-1|NA|TRBD2|16
CASSLTSGGLGYEQYF
TGCGCCAGCAGCTTGACTAGCGGGGGGCTCGGGTACGAGCAGTACTTC
>TRBJ1-4|TRBV7-2|NA|NA|11
CASRGTEKLFF
TGTGCCAGCAGGGGGACAGAAAAACTGTTTTTT
>TRBJ1-2|TRBV29-1|NA|NA|15
CSVEPYTGTVYGYTF
TGCAGCGTTGAGCCCTATACCGGGACTGTCTATGGCTACACCTTC
>TRBJ1-2|TRBV30|NA|NA|11
CAWSVGYGYTF
TGTGCCTGGAGTGTCGGCTATGGCTACACCTTC
>TRBJ1-5|TRBV6-1|NA|TRBD1|14
CASSGTGWDQPQHF
TGTGCCAGCAGTGGGACAGGCTGGGATCAGCCCCAGCATTTT
>TRBJ2-7|TRBV11-2|once|NA|16
CASSFGAGGFGGEQYF
TGTGCCAGCAGCTTCGGAGCAGGTGGATTTGGAGGCGAGCAGTACTTC
>TRBJ1-2|TRBV30|NA|NA|13
CAWSVSWGGGYTF
TGTGCCTGGAGTGTATCCTGGGGAGGTGGCTACACCTTC
>TRBJ2-1|TRBV7-2|NA|TRBD2|16
CASSLQLAGDNNEQFF
TGTGCCAGCAGCTTACAACTAGCGGGAGATAACAATGAGCAGTTCTTC
>TRBJ1-4|TRBV6-1|NA|NA|15
CASSEQGGANEKLFF
TGTGCCAGCAGTGAGCAGGGAGGGGCGAATGAAAAACTGTTTTTT
>TRBJ2-5|TRBV29-1|once|NA|12
CSVDVVRETQYF
TGCAGCGTTGACGTTGTGAGAGAGACCCAGTACTTC
>TRBJ2-2|TRBV25-1|NA|NA|15
CASTETSQGTGELFF
TGTGCCAGCACTGAAACCTCCCAGGGAACCGGGGAGCTGTTTTTT
>TRBJ2-1|TRBV7-2|NA|TRBD2|16
CASSLGAGAASNEQFF
TGTGCCAGCAGCTTAGGAGCGGGAGCCGCGAGCAATGAGCAGTTCTTC
>TRBJ1-2|TRBV6-6|once|NA|14
CASRVEGGVYGYTF
TGTGCCAGCAGAGTGGAGGGTGGGGTCTATGGCTACACCTTC
>TRBJ1-2|TRBV27|NA|TRBD1|14
CASSFQQGAYGYTF
TGTGCCAGCAGTTTCCAACAGGGGGCCTATGGCTACACCTTC
>TRBJ1-1|TRBV2|once|TRBD1|14
CASSAWDSFTEAFF
TGTGCCAGCAGTGCTTGGGACAGCTTCACTGAAGCTTTCTTT
>TRBJ2-7|TRBV28|NA|TRBD2|18
CASSLLRLAGSPSYEQYF
TGTGCCAGCAGTTTACTAAGACTAGCGGGGTCACCTTCCTACGAGCAGTACTTC
>TRBJ2-1|TRBV7-2|NA|TRBD2|15
CASSFPGLGGGGQFF
TGTGCCAGCAGCTTCCCGGGACTAGGTGGGGGGGGGCAGTTCTTC
>TRBJ2-1|TRBV6-1|NA|NA|15
CASSERRLGWNEQFF
TGTGCCAGCAGTGAGAGGAGGCTCGGGTGGAATGAGCAGTTCTTC
>TRBJ1-5|TRBV6-6|NA|NA|13
CASSTQTDQPQHF
TGTGCCAGCAGTACACAGACGGATCAGCCCCAGCATTTT
>TRBJ1-1|TRBV5-1|NA|NA|13
CASSLDKNTEAFF
TGCGCCAGCAGCTTGGACAAGAACACTGAAGCTTTCTTT
>TRBJ2-7|TRBV5-1|few|NA|14
CASSSARPPNEQYF
TGCGCCAGCAGCTCTGCGCGGCCCCCCAACGAGCAGTACTTC
>TRBJ1-3|TRBV6-5|few|TRBD1|16
CASSYSKAGGGNTIYF
TGTGCCAGCAGTTACTCGAAGGCAGGGGGTGGAAACACCATATATTTT
>TRBJ2-5|TRBV10-3|NA|NA|17
CAISEPGGLPEQETQYF
TGTGCCATCAGTGAGCCGGGTGGACTACCCGAACAAGAGACCCAGTACTTC
>TRBJ1-1|TRBV19|NA|TRBD1|13
CASRLQGGTEAFF
TGTGCCAGTAGATTACAGGGGGGTACTGAAGCTTTCTTT
>TRBJ1-2|TRBV6-1|NA|NA|12
CASALTSYGYTF
TGTGCCAGCGCCCTAACGTCCTATGGCTACACCTTC
>TRBJ1-4|TRBV7-9|few|TRBD1|15
CASSLATGRNEKLFF
TGTGCCAGCAGCTTAGCGACAGGGCGGAATGAAAAACTGTTTTTT
>TRBJ2-5|TRBV5-6|once|TRBD2|16
CASSLVAGAAQETQYF
TGTGCCAGCAGCTTGGTAGCGGGGGCCGCACAAGAGACCCAGTACTTC
>TRBJ2-2|TRBV5-1|once|NA|15
CASSLIGLTTGELFF
TGCGCCAGCAGCCTAATAGGACTTACCACCGGGGAGCTGTTTTTT
>TRBJ1-1|TRBV4-2|NA|NA|11
CASSARGEAFF
TGTGCCAGCAGCGCTCGAGGGGAAGCTTTCTTT
>TRBJ1-2|TRBV6-1|NA|NA|15
CASSDYSLGVYGYTF
TGTGCCAGCAGTGATTATTCATTAGGAGTCTATGGCTACACCTTC